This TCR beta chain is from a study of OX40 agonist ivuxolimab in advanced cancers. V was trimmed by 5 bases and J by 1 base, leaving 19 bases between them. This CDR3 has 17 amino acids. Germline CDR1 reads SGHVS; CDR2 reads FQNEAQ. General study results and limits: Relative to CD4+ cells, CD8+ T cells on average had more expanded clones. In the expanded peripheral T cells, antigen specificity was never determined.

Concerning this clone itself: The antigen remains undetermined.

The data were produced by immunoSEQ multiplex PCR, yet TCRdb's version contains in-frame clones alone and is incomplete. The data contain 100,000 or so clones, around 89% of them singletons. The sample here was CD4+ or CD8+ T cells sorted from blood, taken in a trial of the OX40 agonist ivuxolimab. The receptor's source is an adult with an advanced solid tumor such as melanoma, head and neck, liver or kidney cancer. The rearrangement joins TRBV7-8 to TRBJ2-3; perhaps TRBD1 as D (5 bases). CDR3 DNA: TGTGCCAGCAGCCGTTTCCTGGACATCCAGGGCACAGATACGCAGTATTTT. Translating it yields CASSRFLDIQGTDTQYF.